This T cell receptor (beta chain) was obtained from a study of T cells after yellow fever vaccination. Study-level points and caveats: Reappearance after the booster was observed for most primary-vaccination clones (96% CD4, approximately 90% CD8). Clonotypes shared by both compartments, CD4 and CD8, made up a small share. Contamination of FACS-sorted repertoires by abundant clonotypes from the bulk population could occur.

This clonotype was seen repeatedly, ten times or more. The target antigen is unknown. For TCR, cDNA came from 5'RACE template switching, which added a universal primer site and UMIs. TCRdb re-analysed the 5' RACE reads in MiXCR, keeping a single row per CDR3 protein. The data hold a few hundred thousand distinct CDR3 sequences, with approximately 3.6% observed a single time. This CDR3 spans 14 amino acids. Germline V gene data show CDR1 as DFQATT and CDR2 as SNEGSKA (reference sequence). Trimming cost V 6 bases and J 2 bases, with 16 bases left between them. The TCR was taken from a man younger than 35 who received the YFV17D yellow fever vaccine. The source was PBMCs, collected 15 days after the yellow fever booster vaccination. The rearrangement links TRBV20-1 to TRBJ2-5, with D unclear. The CDR3 reads CSANAPDKQETQYF. The CDR3 bases are TGCAGTGCGAACGCCCCCGACAAACAAGAGACCCAGTACTTC.